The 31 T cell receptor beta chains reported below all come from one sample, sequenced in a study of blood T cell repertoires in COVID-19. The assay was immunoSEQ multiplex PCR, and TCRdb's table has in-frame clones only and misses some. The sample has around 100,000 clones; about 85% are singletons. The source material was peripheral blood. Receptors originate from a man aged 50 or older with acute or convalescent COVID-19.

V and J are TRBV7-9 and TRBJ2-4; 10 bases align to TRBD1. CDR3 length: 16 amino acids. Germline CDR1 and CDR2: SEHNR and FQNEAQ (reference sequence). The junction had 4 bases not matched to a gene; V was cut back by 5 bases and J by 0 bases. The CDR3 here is CASSLGQGLAKNIQYF. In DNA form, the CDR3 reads TGTGCCAGCAGCCTGGGACAGGGGCTAGCCAAAAACATTCAGTACTTC.

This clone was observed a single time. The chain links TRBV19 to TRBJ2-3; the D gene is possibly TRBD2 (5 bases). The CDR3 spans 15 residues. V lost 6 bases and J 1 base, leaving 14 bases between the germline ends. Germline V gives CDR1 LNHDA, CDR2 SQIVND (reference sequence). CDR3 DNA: TGTGCCAGTAGCAAAGGGAACGGGGGCACAGATACGCAGTATTTT. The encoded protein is CASSKGNGGTDTQYF.

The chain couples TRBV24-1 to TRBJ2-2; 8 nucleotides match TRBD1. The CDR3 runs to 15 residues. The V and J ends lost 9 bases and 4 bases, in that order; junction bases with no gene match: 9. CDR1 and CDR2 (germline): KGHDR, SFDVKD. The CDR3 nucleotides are TGTGCCACCGGGGAGGACAGGGTGTCCACCGGGGAGCTGTTTTTT. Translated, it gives CATGEDRVSTGELFF.

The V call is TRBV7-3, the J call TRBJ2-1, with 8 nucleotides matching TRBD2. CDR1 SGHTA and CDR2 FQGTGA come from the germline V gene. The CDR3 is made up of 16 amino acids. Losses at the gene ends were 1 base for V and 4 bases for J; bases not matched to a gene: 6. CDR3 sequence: CASSLRAGGMYNEQFF. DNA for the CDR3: TGTGCCAGCAGCTTAAGGGCGGGGGGAATGTACAATGAGCAGTTCTTC.

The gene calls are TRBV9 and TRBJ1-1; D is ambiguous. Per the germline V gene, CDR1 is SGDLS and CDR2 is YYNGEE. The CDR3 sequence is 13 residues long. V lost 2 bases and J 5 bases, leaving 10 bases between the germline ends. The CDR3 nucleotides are TGTGCCAGCAGCGTTGAGGATAAGACTGAAGCTTTCTTT. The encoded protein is CASSVEDKTEAFF.

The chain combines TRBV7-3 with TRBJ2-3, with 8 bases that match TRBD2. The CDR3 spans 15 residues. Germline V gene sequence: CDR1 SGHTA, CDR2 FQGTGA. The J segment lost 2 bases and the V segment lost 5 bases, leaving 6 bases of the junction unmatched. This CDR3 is CASSPRGGPTDTQYF. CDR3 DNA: TGTGCCAGCAGCCCACGGGGGGGCCCCACAGATACGCAGTATTTT.

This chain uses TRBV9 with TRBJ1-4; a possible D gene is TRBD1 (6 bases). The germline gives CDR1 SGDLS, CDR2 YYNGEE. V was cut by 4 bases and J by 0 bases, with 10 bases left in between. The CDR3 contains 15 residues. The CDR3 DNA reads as TGTGCCAGCAGCCAGGACAGTTCAACTAATGAAAAACTGTTTTTT. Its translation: CASSQDSSTNEKLFF.

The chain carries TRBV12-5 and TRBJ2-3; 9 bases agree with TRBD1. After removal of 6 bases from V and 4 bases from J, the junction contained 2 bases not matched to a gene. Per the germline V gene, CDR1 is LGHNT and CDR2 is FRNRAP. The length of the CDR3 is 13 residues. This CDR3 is CASGGTGSDTQYF. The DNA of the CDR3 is TGTGCTAGTGGCGGGACAGGGTCAGATACGCAGTATTTT.

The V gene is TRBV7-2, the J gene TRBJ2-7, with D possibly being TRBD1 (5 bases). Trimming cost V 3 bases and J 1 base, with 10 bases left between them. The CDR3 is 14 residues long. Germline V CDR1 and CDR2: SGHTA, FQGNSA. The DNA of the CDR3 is TGTGCCAGCAGCTTGGACCGACAGTCCTACGAGCAGTACGTC. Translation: CASSLDRQSYEQYV.

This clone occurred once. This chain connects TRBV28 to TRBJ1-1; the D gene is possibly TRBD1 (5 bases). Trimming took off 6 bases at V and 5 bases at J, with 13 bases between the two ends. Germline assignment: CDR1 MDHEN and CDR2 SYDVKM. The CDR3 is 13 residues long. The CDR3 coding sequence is TGTGCCAGCAGCTATAGACAGAGGACTGAAGCTTTCTTT. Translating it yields CASSYRQRTEAFF. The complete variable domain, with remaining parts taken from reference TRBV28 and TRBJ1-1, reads DVKVTQSSRYLVKRTGEKVFLECVQDMDHENMFWYRQDPGLGLRLIYFSYDVKMKEKGDIPEGYSVSREKKERFSLILESASTNQTSMYLCASSYRQRTEAFFGQGTRLTVV.

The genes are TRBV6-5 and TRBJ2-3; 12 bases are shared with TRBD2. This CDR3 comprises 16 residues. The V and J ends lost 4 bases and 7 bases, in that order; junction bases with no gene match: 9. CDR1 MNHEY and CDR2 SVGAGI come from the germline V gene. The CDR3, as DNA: TGTGCCAGCAGTTCCTATACTAGCGGGGGGATGAATACGCAGTATTTT. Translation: CASSSYTSGGMNTQYF.

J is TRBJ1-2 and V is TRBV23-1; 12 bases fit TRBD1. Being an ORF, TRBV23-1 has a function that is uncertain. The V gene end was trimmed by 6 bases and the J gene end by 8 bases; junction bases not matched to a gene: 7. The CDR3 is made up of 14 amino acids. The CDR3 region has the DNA TGCGCCAGCAGCTCCGGGACAGGGGGCGGGGGCTACACCTTC. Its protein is CASSSGTGGGGYTF.

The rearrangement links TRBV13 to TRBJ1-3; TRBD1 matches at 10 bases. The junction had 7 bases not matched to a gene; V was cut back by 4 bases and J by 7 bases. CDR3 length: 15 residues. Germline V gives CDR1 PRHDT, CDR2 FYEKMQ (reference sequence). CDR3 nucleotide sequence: TGTGCCAGCAGCTCTAGACAGGGGGCATTGAACACCATATATTTT. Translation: CASSSRQGALNTIYF.

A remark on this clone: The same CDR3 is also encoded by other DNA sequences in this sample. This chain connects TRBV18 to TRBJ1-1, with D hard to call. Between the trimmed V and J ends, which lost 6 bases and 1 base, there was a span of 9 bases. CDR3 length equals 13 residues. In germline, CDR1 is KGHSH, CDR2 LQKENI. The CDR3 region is CASSPQKNTEAFF. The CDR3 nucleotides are TGTGCCAGCTCTCCCCAGAAGAACACTGAAGCTTTCTTT.

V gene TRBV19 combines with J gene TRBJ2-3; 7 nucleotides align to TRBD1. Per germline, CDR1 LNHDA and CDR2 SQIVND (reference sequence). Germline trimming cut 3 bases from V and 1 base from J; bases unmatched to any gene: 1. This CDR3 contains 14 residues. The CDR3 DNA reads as TGTGCCAGTAGTATTGACAGGGGCACAGATACGCAGTATTTT. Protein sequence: CASSIDRGTDTQYF.

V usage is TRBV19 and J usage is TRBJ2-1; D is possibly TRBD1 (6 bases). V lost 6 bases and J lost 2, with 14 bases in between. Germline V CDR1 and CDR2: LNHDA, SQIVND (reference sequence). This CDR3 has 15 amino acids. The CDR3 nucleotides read TGTGCCAGTAGACGTACAGGGTCAACCTACAATGAGCAGTTCTTC. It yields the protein CASRRTGSTYNEQFF.

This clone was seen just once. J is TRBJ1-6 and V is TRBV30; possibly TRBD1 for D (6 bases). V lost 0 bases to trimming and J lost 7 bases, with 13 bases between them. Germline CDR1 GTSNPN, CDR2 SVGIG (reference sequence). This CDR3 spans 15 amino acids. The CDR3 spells CAWSVGQGRNSPLHF. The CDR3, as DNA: TGTGCCTGGAGTGTAGGGCAGGGGAGAAATTCACCCCTCCACTTT.

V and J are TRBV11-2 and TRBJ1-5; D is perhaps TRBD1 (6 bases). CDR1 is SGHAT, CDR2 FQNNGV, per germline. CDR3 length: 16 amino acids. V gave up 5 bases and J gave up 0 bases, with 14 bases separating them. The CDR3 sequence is CASSATPDSSNQPQHF. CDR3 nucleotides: TGTGCCAGCAGCGCGACACCGGACAGTAGCAATCAGCCCCAGCATTTT.

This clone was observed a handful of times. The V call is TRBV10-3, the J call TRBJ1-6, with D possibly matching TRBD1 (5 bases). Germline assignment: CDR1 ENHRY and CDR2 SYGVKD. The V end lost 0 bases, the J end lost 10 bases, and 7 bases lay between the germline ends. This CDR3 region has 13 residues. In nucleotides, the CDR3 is TGTGCCATCAGTGAGTCGGACAACTCACCCCTCCACTTT. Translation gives CAISESDNSPLHF.

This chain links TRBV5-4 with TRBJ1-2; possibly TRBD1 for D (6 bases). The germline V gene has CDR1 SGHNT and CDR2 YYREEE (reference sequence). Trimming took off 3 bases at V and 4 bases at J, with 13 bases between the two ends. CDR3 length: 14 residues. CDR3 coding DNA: TGTGCCAGCAGCTCTACGACAGGCTCCTATGGCTACACCTTC. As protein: CASSSTTGSYGYTF.

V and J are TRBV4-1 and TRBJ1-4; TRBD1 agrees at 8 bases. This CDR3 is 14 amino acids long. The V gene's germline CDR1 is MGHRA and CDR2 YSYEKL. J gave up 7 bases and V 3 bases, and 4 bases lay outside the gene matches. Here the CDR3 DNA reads TGCGCCAGCAGCCACGGACAGGGAAGTGAAAAACTGTTTTTT. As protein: CASSHGQGSEKLFF.

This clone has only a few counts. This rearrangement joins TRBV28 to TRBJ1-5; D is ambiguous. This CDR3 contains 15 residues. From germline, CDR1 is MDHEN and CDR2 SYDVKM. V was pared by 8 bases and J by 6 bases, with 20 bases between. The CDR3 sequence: CASLTRAEGGQPQHF. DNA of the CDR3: TGTGCCAGCCTTACCCGGGCAGAGGGCGGTCAGCCCCAGCATTTT.

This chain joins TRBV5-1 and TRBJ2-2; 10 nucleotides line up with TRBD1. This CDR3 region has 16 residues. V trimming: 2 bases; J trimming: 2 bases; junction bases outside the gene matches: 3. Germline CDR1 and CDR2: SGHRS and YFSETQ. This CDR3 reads CASSFRDRGNTGELFF. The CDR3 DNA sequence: TGCGCCAGCAGCTTCCGGGACAGGGGTAACACCGGGGAGCTGTTTTTT.

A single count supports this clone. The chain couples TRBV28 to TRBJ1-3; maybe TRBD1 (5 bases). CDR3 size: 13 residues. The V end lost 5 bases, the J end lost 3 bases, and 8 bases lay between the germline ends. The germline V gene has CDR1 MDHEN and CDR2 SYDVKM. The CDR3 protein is CASSLRVGNTIYF. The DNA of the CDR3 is TGTGCCAGCAGTCTCAGGGTTGGAAACACCATATATTTT.

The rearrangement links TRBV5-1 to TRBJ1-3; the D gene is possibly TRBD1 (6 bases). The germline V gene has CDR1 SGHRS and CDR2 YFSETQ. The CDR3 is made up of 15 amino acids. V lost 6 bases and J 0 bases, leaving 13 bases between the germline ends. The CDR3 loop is CASMDQGGSGNTIYF. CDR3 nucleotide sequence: TGCGCCAGCATGGATCAAGGGGGCTCTGGAAACACCATATATTTT.

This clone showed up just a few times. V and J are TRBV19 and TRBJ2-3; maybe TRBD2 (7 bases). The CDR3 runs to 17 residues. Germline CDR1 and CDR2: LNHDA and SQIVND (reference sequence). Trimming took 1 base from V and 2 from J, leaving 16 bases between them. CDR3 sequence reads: CASSIVRGGFFTDTQYF. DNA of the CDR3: TGTGCCAGTAGTATAGTAAGGGGGGGCTTTTTCACAGATACGCAGTATTTT. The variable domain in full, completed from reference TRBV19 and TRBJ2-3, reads DGGITQSPKYLFRKEGQNVTLSCEQNLNHDAMYWYRQDPGQGLRLIYYSQIVNDFQKGDIAEGYSVSREKKESFPLTVTSAQKNPTAFYLCASSIVRGGFFTDTQYFGPGTRLTVL.

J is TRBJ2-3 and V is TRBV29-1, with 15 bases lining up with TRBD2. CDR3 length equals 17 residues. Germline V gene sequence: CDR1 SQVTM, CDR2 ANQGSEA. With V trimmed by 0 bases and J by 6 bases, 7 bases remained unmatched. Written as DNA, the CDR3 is TGCAGCGTTGAAGATCTCGGACTAGCGGGGGGGCGGGATACGCAGTATTTT. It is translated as CSVEDLGLAGGRDTQYF.

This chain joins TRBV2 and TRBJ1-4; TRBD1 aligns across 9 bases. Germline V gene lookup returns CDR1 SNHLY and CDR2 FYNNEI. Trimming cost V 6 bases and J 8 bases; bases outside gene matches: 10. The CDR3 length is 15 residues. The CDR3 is CASSEPGQGREKLFF. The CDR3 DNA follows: TGTGCCAGCAGCGAACCGGGACAGGGACGAGAAAAACTGTTTTTT. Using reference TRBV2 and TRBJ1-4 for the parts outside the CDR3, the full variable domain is EPEVTQTPSHQVTQMGQEVILRCVPISNHLYFYWYRQILGQKVEFLVSFYNNEISEKSEIFDDQFSVERPDGSNFTLKIRSTKLEDSAMYFCASSEPGQGREKLFFGSGTQLSVL.

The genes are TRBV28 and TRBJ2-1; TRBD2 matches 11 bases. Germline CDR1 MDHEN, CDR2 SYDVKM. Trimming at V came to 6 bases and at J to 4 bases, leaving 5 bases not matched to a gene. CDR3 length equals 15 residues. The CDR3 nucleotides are TGTGCCAGCAGCTTACTAGCGGGGGCATACAATGAGCAGTTCTTC. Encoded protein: CASSLLAGAYNEQFF.

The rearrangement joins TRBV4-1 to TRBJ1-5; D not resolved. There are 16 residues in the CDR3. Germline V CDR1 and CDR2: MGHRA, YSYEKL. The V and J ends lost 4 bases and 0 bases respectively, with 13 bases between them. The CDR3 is CASSRLGGPSNQPQHF. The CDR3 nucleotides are TGCGCCAGCAGCCGTCTAGGAGGACCTAGCAATCAGCCCCAGCATTTT.

The CDR3 DNA reads as TGTGCCAGCAGGGACAGGGGGGATGAAAAACTGTTTTTT. Protein: CASRDRGDEKLFF. The chain joins TRBV7-3 to TRBJ1-4; 10 bases match TRBD1. The CDR3 covers 13 residues. The V segment lost 6 bases and the J segment 6 bases; nucleotides outside the gene matches: 1. Germline V gives CDR1 SGHTA, CDR2 FQGTGA.